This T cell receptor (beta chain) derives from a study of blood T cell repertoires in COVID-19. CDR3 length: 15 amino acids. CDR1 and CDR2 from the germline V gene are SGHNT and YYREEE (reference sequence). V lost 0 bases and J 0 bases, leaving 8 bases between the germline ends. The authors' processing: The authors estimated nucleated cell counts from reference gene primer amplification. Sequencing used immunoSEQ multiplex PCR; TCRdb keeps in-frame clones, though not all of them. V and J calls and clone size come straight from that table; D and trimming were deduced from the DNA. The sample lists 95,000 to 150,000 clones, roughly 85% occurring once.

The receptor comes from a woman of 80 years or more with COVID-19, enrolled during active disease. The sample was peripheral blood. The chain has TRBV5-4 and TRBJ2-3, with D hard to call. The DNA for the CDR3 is TGTGCCAGCAGCTTGGGCGGCTCAAGCACAGATACGCAGTATTTT. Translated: CASSLGGSSTDTQYF.